Below, 30 T cell receptor beta chains from the same sample are listed, as sequenced in a study of T-cell memory formation after mild COVID-19. TCRdb reprocessed the 5' RACE reads via MiXCR and lists one record per CDR3 protein. The table shows about 350,000 distinct CDR3 sequences, with about 13% occurring only once. The source material was PBMCs or a T cell subset sorted from them (not recorded which). The receptors were gathered from a man aged 18 to 29 who had mild COVID-19 (a few samples of this study predate the infection). Cell type and time point are not known.

This chain uses TRBV6-6 with TRBJ1-1; 9 nucleotides match TRBD1. The germline V gene encodes CDR1 MNHNY and CDR2 SVGAGI (reference sequence). This CDR3 has 12 amino acids. V was clipped by 6 bases and J by 7 bases; unmatched bases: 3. CDR3 nucleotide sequence: TGTGCCAGCAGGGGACAGGGAGTTGAAGCTTTCTTT. It codes for CASRGQGVEAFF.

A few counts support this clonotype. This chain links TRBV29-1 with TRBJ2-3; no definite D call. CDR1 and CDR2 (germline): SQVTM, ANQGSEA. This CDR3 region has 12 residues. Trimming took 6 bases from V and 2 from J, leaving 9 bases between them. The CDR3 protein is CSVYTDTDTQYF. The CDR3 DNA is TGCAGCGTGTACACCGACACAGATACGCAGTATTTT.

This clonotype was recorded a few times. The gene calls are TRBV7-8 and TRBJ1-1; D possibly corresponds to TRBD1 (5 bases). The V end was cut by 0 bases, the J end by 5 bases, with 13 bases between. The CDR3 loop spans 15 amino acids. The V gene's germline CDR1 is SGHVS and CDR2 FQNEAQ. CDR3 coding DNA: TGTGCCAGCAGCTTAGCCAGGGTCTCGAGGACTGAAGCTTTCTTT. It codes for CASSLARVSRTEAFF.

The rearrangement links TRBV7-2 to TRBJ2-3; D ambiguous. With 5 bases removed from V and 4 bases from J, the gap between germline ends came to 13 bases. Germline CDR1 is SGHTA and CDR2 is FQGNSA. The CDR3 runs to 14 residues. Here the CDR3 reads CASSPTARPDTQYF. In DNA form, the CDR3 reads TGTGCCAGCAGCCCCACGGCCCGCCCAGATACGCAGTATTTT.

This clonotype has only a few counts. The J gene is TRBJ1-6, the V gene TRBV7-9, with TRBD1 as a possible D gene (6 bases). Trimming pared 5 bases from V and 9 bases from J, leaving 17 bases between. There are 15 residues in the CDR3. CDR1 and CDR2 (germline): SEHNR, FQNEAQ (reference sequence). The DNA of the CDR3 is TGTGCCAGCAGCCCAGTGGGCACAGGGATTTCACCCCTCCACTTT. Residues: CASSPVGTGISPLHF. The full variable domain, its missing parts supplied by reference TRBV7-9 and TRBJ1-6, is DTGVSQNPRHKITKRGQNVTFRCDPISEHNRLYWYRQTLGQGPEFLTYFQNEAQLEKSRLLSDRFSAERPKGSFSTLEIQRTEQGDSAMYLCASSPVGTGISPLHFGNGTRLTVT.

This rearrangement joins TRBV7-2 to TRBJ1-2; D gene uncertain. Germline V CDR1 and CDR2: SGHTA, FQGNSA. The CDR3 covers 13 residues. Trimming removed 4 bases from V and 3 bases from J, with 9 bases in between. CDR3 amino acids: CASSYVNHYGYTF. The DNA of the CDR3 is TGTGCCAGCAGCTACGTTAATCACTATGGCTACACCTTC.

The chain combines TRBV25-1 with TRBJ2-3; 8 positions agree with TRBD1. CDR1 and CDR2 (germline): MGHDK, SYGVNS. V trimming: 9 bases; J trimming: 4 bases; junction bases outside the gene matches: 6. The CDR3 runs 13 residues. CDR3 nucleotides: TGTGCCAGTACCTTACAGGGGGCAGATACGCAGTATTTT. It encodes CASTLQGADTQYF.

This clonotype was recorded a few times. The chain has TRBV20-1 and TRBJ2-2; D is possibly TRBD1 (6 bases). The CDR3 extends over 12 amino acids. Germline CDR1 and CDR2: DFQATT and SNEGSKA (reference sequence). Deletions cut 5 bases from V and 6 bases from J, with 10 bases between. In nucleotides, the CDR3 is TGCAGTGCTTTTCGGACAGCCGGGGAGCTGTTTTTT. It translates to CSAFRTAGELFF.

This clonotype was seen more than once but under ten times. The CDR3 is CASTADWGDNSPLHF. The CDR3 nucleotides read TGCGCCAGCACGGCGGACTGGGGGGATAATTCACCCCTCCACTTT. The chain joins TRBV4-3 to TRBJ1-6; the D gene is possibly TRBD1 (5 bases). The V end was cut by 7 bases, the J end by 5 bases, with 15 bases between. This CDR3 has 15 residues. CDR1 is LGHNA, CDR2 YSLEER, per germline.

V gene TRBV20-1 combines with J gene TRBJ2-7; D gene unclear. Germline CDR1 reads DFQATT; CDR2 reads SNEGSKA (reference sequence). V lost 1 base and J 2 bases, leaving 21 bases between the germline ends. The CDR3 extends over 17 amino acids. The CDR3 is CSARGSVSRVPTYEQYV. The CDR3, as DNA: TGCAGTGCTAGAGGTTCGGTTTCTCGGGTACCCACCTACGAGCAGTACGTC.

This clonotype has more than one count but fewer than ten. The chain carries TRBV24-1 and TRBJ2-7, with D uncertain. This CDR3 is 12 amino acids long. Trimming took 0 bases from V and 6 from J, leaving 5 bases between them. Germline V gives CDR1 KGHDR, CDR2 SFDVKD. CDR3 nucleotides: TGTGCCACCAGTGATTTGCAAGGCGAGCAGTACTTC. It specifies CATSDLQGEQYF.

A few counts support this clonotype. The V call is TRBV6-2 or TRBV6-3, the J call TRBJ2-2, with D hard to call. Trimming stripped 0 bases from V and 6 bases from J, with 14 bases between. CDR1 and CDR2 from the germline V gene are MNHEY and SVGEGT. The CDR3 loop spans 16 amino acids. The CDR3 sequence: CASSYSGGFGAGELFF. The CDR3 region has the DNA TGTGCCAGCAGTTACTCGGGCGGTTTTGGCGCCGGGGAGCTGTTTTTT.

J is TRBJ2-6 and V is TRBV18, with D unresolved. The CDR3 is 18 residues long. Germline values: CDR1 KGHSH, CDR2 LQKENI. Trimming removed 2 bases from V and 0 bases from J, with 14 bases in between. Here the CDR3 reads CASSPFVQSRSGANVLTF. DNA of the CDR3: TGTGCCAGCTCACCATTTGTCCAGTCTCGCTCTGGGGCCAACGTCCTGACTTTC.

The rearrangement uses TRBV7-2 and TRBJ1-1; no firm D call. Germline V gene data show CDR1 as SGHTA and CDR2 as FQGNSA. The CDR3 runs 15 residues. V lost 5 bases and J 5 bases, leaving 18 bases between the germline ends. The CDR3 is CASSLGLAPGTEAFF. The CDR3 DNA sequence: TGTGCCAGCAGCCTAGGGCTGGCCCCGGGGACTGAAGCTTTCTTT.

The chain combines TRBV3-1 with TRBJ2-7; D gene unclear. Germline-derived CDR1 and CDR2 are LGHDT and YNNKEL (reference sequence). CDR3 length: 14 amino acids. The V end lost 3 bases, the J end lost 3 bases, and 12 bases lay between the germline ends. The CDR3 sequence: CASSHSDTLYEQYF. CDR3 DNA sequence: TGTGCCAGCAGCCACAGCGACACCCTCTACGAGCAGTACTTC.

The gene calls are TRBV3-1 and TRBJ2-5; D possibly matches TRBD1 or TRBD2 (6 bases each). Germline V CDR1 and CDR2: LGHDT, YNNKEL (reference sequence). With 0 bases removed from V and 1 base from J, the gap between germline ends came to 12 bases. The CDR3 totals 16 residues. The CDR3 nucleotides are TGTGCCAGCAGCCAAGAAGAGGGGGGCATCCAAGAGACCCAGTACTTC. This sequence encodes CASSQEEGGIQETQYF.

V and J are TRBV7-8 and TRBJ2-3; D is uncertain. Germline V gene lookup returns CDR1 SGHVS and CDR2 FQNEAQ. The CDR3 totals 14 residues. V lost 5 bases, J lost 0 bases, and 9 bases lay in between. The CDR3 reads CASSVAYSTDTQYF. The CDR3 DNA reads TGTGCCAGCAGCGTGGCTTACAGCACAGATACGCAGTATTTT.

This clonotype was counted between two and nine times. The genes are TRBV15 and TRBJ2-5; D may be TRBD2 (5 bases). With 1 base removed from V and 0 bases from J, the gap between germline ends came to 18 bases. The CDR3 has 18 residues. CDR1 and CDR2 from the germline V gene are LNHNV and YYDKDF (reference sequence). CDR3 residues: CATSRASPAIWYQETQYF. As DNA, the CDR3 is TGTGCCACCAGCAGAGCTAGCCCGGCGATCTGGTACCAAGAGACCCAGTACTTC.

The chain recombines TRBV29-1 with TRBJ2-5; possibly TRBD1 for D (5 bases). CDR1 is SQVTM, CDR2 ANQGSEA, per germline. The CDR3 has 12 amino acids. With 3 bases removed from V and 2 bases from J, the gap between germline ends came to 7 bases. The CDR3 protein is CSVDRVQETQYF. In DNA form, the CDR3 reads TGCAGCGTTGACAGGGTACAAGAGACCCAGTACTTC. Full variable domain (remainder filled in from reference TRBV29-1 and TRBJ2-5): SAVISQKPSRDICQRGTSLTIQCQVDSQVTMMFWYRQQPGQSLTLIATANQGSEATYESGFVIDKFPISRPNLTFSTLTVSNMSPEDSSIYLCSVDRVQETQYFGPGTRLLVL.

This clonotype has just a few counts. The chain uses TRBV20-1 and TRBJ1-1; D may be TRBD1 (5 bases). V gave up 0 bases and J gave up 3 bases, with 8 bases separating them. The germline CDR1 and CDR2 sequences are DFQATT and SNEGSKA (reference sequence). The length of the CDR3 is 13 residues. The CDR3 loop reads CSARDMGDTEAFF. CDR3 DNA: TGCAGTGCTAGAGATATGGGGGACACTGAAGCTTTCTTT.

The rearrangement joins TRBV3-1 to TRBJ1-4, with D hard to call. Germline assignment: CDR1 LGHDT and CDR2 YNNKEL (reference sequence). CDR3 size: 16 residues. Trimming took off 1 base at V and 7 bases at J, with 16 bases between the two ends. This CDR3 reads CASSQGRPASSEKLFF. CDR3 sequence (DNA): TGTGCCAGCAGCCAAGGACGTCCCGCAAGCAGTGAAAAACTGTTTTTT.

This clonotype was observed a handful of times. J is TRBJ2-3 and V is TRBV6-5; TRBD1 or TRBD2 may be the D gene (6 bases each). The CDR3 has 15 residues. CDR1 and CDR2 (germline): MNHEY, SVGAGI. V was shortened by 6 bases and J by 6 bases, with 19 bases between the two germline ends. The CDR3 nucleotides read TGTGCCAGCAGCCCCCCGGGGGCCCTCGGGGATACGCAGTATTTT. It translates to CASSPPGALGDTQYF.

The V gene is TRBV7-2, the J gene TRBJ2-7; TRBD1 agrees at 10 bases. Per germline, CDR1 SGHTA and CDR2 FQGNSA. V shed 5 bases and J 5 bases; nucleotides not matched to a gene: 9. This CDR3 is 15 amino acids long. CDR3 amino acids: CASSLPGTGVDEQYF. CDR3 sequence (DNA): TGTGCCAGCAGCCTCCCCGGGACAGGGGTAGACGAGCAGTACTTC. Supplemented by reference TRBV7-2 and TRBJ2-7, the full variable domain reads GAGVSQSPSNKVTEKGKDVELRCDPISGHTALYWYRQSLGQGLEFLIYFQGNSAPDKSGLPSDRFSAERTGGSVSTLTIQRTQQEDSAVYLCASSLPGTGVDEQYFGPGTRLTVT.

In its sample, this clonotype was seen many times. Mismatch with germline at one junction end may stem from a read error. The chain joins TRBV9 to TRBJ2-6; D unresolved. The germline V gene has CDR1 SGDLS and CDR2 YYNGEE. This CDR3 is built from 15 residues. The CDR3 protein is CASSVDPSAANVLTF. The CDR3 bases are TGTGCCAGCAGCGTAGATCCATCTGCGGCCAACGTCCTGACTTTC.

The chain combines TRBV7-9 with TRBJ1-2; D is uncertain. The CDR3 totals 12 residues. V was pared by 0 bases and J by 4 bases, with 3 bases between. CDR1 is SEHNR and CDR2 is FQNEAQ in the germline V gene (reference sequence). The chain's CDR3 is CASSLAPYGYTF. The CDR3 coding sequence is TGTGCCAGCAGCTTAGCCCCCTATGGCTACACCTTC.

This clonotype was detected ten times or more. This rearrangement joins TRBV5-1 to TRBJ2-7, with 7 bases matching TRBD2. The CDR3 length is 13 residues. The V gene end was trimmed by 6 bases and the J gene end by 5 bases; junction bases not matched to a gene: 8. Germline-derived CDR1 and CDR2 are SGHRS and YFSETQ. CDR3 sequence reads: CASMSRGDDEQYF. The CDR3, as DNA: TGCGCCAGCATGAGCCGGGGGGACGACGAGCAGTACTTC. Using reference TRBV5-1 and TRBJ2-7 for the parts outside the CDR3, the full variable domain is KAGVTQTPRYLIKTRGQQVTLSCSPISGHRSVSWYQQTPGQGLQFLFEYFSETQRNKGNFPGRFSGRQFSNSRSEMNVSTLELGDSALYLCASMSRGDDEQYFGPGTRLTVT.

V and J are TRBV2 and TRBJ2-3, with 12 bases identical to TRBD2. CDR1 and CDR2 from the germline V gene are SNHLY and FYNNEI. The CDR3 loop spans 15 amino acids. V lost 6 bases, J lost 3 bases, and 4 bases stayed unmatched. CDR3 loop: CASRRTSGATDTQYF. CDR3 bases: TGTGCCAGCAGGCGGACTAGCGGGGCGACAGATACGCAGTATTTT.

This clonotype has more than one count but fewer than ten. The gene calls are TRBV30 and TRBJ2-7; no definite D call. The germline CDR1 and CDR2 sequences are GTSNPN and SVGIG (reference sequence). The V gene lost 1 base and the J gene lost 6 bases, with 7 bases spanning the gap. The CDR3 is 11 amino acids. The DNA for the CDR3 is TGTGCCTGGAGTGCTGGGGTCGAGCAGTACTTC. As protein: CAWSAGVEQYF.

The gene calls are TRBV21-1 and TRBJ1-6; TRBD1 reflects the table's D call only, with no check against the DNA. TRBV21-1 is given as a pseudogene. The CDR3 runs 18 residues. CDR3 residues: CASSPQGWIGGGNSPLHF. Written as DNA, the CDR3 is TGTGCCAGCAGCCCACAGGGTTGGATTGGAGGCGGTAATTCACCCCTCCACTTT.

This sequence joins TRBV6-5 and TRBJ2-3; unclear D gene. Per germline, CDR1 MNHEY and CDR2 SVGAGI. The CDR3 sequence is 16 residues long. The ends were cut back, 6 bases at V and 5 bases at J, with 21 bases in the middle. CDR3 in DNA: TGTGCCAGCAGGGACCAGGACCCGGCCTCCGGAGATACGCAGTATTTT. It is translated as CASRDQDPASGDTQYF.